This entry is about one TCR beta chain. Between the trimmed V and J ends, which lost 2 bases and 3 bases, there was a span of 3 bases. The length of the CDR3 is 12 residues. Germline V gene lookup returns CDR1 LGHDT and CDR2 YNNKEL (reference sequence). These data belong to a study of T cell responses to AZD1222 COVID-19 vaccine. Generated by immunoSEQ multiplex PCR, the TCRdb table keeps only in-frame clones and is missing some. Altogether around 70,000 clones are present, 87% being singletons, with the ten largest covering 1.3%. Analyses pooled second doses at about 4 or about 12 weeks. This rearrangement joins TRBV3-1 (or the pseudogene TRBV3-2) to TRBJ2-3; no definite D call. This receptor was taken from an adult who received the AZD1222 COVID-19 vaccine. Specimen: peripheral blood, collected 28 days after the second AZD1222 dose. The CDR3 nucleotides are TGTGCCAGCAGCCAAATAACAGATACGCAGTATTTT. The encoded protein is CASSQITDTQYF.